The 30 T cell receptor beta chains below all came from one sample that was sequenced in a study of T cell clonality in common variable immunodeficiency. Study-wide results and caveats: In common variable immunodeficiency, TCR beta chains reportedly carried fewer deletions and N-nucleotide insertions.

No antigen has been assigned to these receptors. Libraries were prepared by immunoSEQ multiplex PCR; TCRdb keeps only in-frame clonotypes and omits some of them. This sample carries about 33,000 clones, none of them present only once. The sample consisted of peripheral blood mononuclear cells. These receptors were obtained from a human donor with common variable immunodeficiency.

This clone was counted at least ten times. The read comes to an end 3 residues before the CDR3 does, leaving the germline J gene to fill in the end. The chain joins TRBV29-1 to TRBJ2-7; TRBD1 is a possible D gene (6 bases). CDR3 length: 13 amino acids. The germline V gene encodes CDR1 SQVTM and CDR2 ANQGSEA. V lost 3 bases and J lost 6, with 15 bases in between. The CDR3 region is CSVEGHRTGEQYF. The CDR3 bases that were read are TGCAGCGTTGAGGGACATAGGACGGGCGAG.

Notes on this clone: The CDR3 goes on 3 residues after the read ends, and that part is filled in from the germline J gene. This chain uses TRBV7-8 with TRBJ2-7; 7 bases map to TRBD1. This CDR3 spans 15 amino acids. The J segment lost 3 bases and the V segment lost 5 bases, leaving 10 bases of the junction unmatched. CDR1 and CDR2 (germline): SGHVS, FQNEAQ. CDR3 sequence reads: CASSKGTARDYEQYF. The sequenced part of the CDR3 DNA is TGTGCCAGCAGCAAAGGGACAGCGAGGGACTACGAG.

On this clone itself: The CDR3 extends 3 residues past the end of the read, so its final part is completed from the germline J gene. The chain links TRBV30 to TRBJ1-1; D unclear. CDR1 and CDR2 from the germline V gene are GTSNPN and SVGIG (reference sequence). Trimming removed 4 bases at V and 1 base at J, with 16 bases between. This CDR3 has 15 residues. CDR3 in amino acids: CAWNLDPRGNTEAFF. Incomplete CDR3 DNA: TGTGCCTGGAACCTAGACCCGCGGGGGAACACTGAA. Supplemented by reference TRBV30 and TRBJ1-1, the full variable domain reads SQTIHQWPATLVQPVGSPLSLECTVEGTSNPNLYWYRQAAGRGLQLLFYSVGIGQISSEVPQNLSASRPQDRQFILSSKKLLLSDSGFYLCAWNLDPRGNTEAFFGQGTRLTVV.

This clone was seen ten or more times. The CDR3 extends 3 residues past the end of the read, so its final part is completed from the germline J gene. The chain employs TRBV19 and TRBJ1-1, with a tentative D call TRBD1 (6 bases). The length of the CDR3 is 13 residues. CDR1 and CDR2 from the germline V gene are LNHDA and SQIVND (reference sequence). V shed 4 bases and J shed 4 bases, with 10 bases lying between them. The CDR3 bases that were read are TGTGCCAGTAGTACTACAGGGAGCACTGAA. Translating gives CASSTTGSTE. The CDR3 reads in full as CASSTTGSTEAFF.

This clone was detected ten times or more. The CDR3 end lies 3 residues beyond the end of the read and is filled in from the germline J gene. This rearrangement joins TRBV20-1 to TRBJ2-3, with 7 bases lining up with TRBD2. This CDR3 spans 17 amino acids. CDR1 is DFQATT and CDR2 is SNEGSKA in the germline V gene (reference sequence). Trimming took 3 bases from V and 0 from J; bases not matched to a gene: 12. Incomplete CDR3 DNA: TGCAGTGCTAGGACTGCTTCTAGCGGATCTAGCACAGATACG. It yields the protein CSARTASSGSSTDT. The full CDR3 protein reads CSARTASSGSSTDTQYF.

This clone was found a few times. Coverage ceases 3 residues before the CDR3 finishes, and the germline J gene fills in the end. The V gene is TRBV6-2 or TRBV6-3, the J gene TRBJ1-1, with D tentatively TRBD1 (5 bases). Germline V CDR1 and CDR2: MNHEY, SVGEGT. The V and J ends lost 0 bases and 5 bases respectively, with 13 bases between them. CDR3 length equals 15 residues. Partial CDR3 DNA: TGTGCCAGCAGTTACTCGAAGGCCGGGGGGACTGAA. It codes for CASSYSKAGGTE. The entire CDR3 protein is CASSYSKAGGTEAFF.

This clone has just a few counts. The CDR3 end falls 3 residues outside the read, so it is completed with the germline J gene. The gene calls are TRBV20-1 and TRBJ2-5; 10 bases match TRBD2. V shed 6 bases, J shed 4 bases, and the junction held 11 bases outside the gene matches. The CDR3 has 15 amino acids. Germline V gives CDR1 DFQATT, CDR2 SNEGSKA (reference sequence). The CDR3 spells CSALAGLPRGETQYF. The sequenced part of the CDR3 DNA is TGCAGTGCACTAGCGGGGCTGCCACGGGGAGAGACC.

This clone was seen many times. The read ends 3 residues before the CDR3 terminus; that terminus is restored from the germline J gene. V and J are TRBV7-9 and TRBJ2-7; 7 bases line up with TRBD1. CDR3 length: 15 amino acids. The J segment lost 3 bases and the V segment lost 1 base, leaving 6 bases of the junction unmatched. From germline, CDR1 is SEHNR and CDR2 FQNEAQ (reference sequence). CDR3 DNA, as far as it was read: TGTGCCAGCAGCTTAGTAGGGGGCAGGGACTACGAG. Translated: CASSLVGGRDYE. The entire CDR3 protein reads CASSLVGGRDYEQYF.

Concerning this clone: The read gets to within 3 residues of the CDR3 end, and the germline J gene fills in the rest. This chain links TRBV6-2 or TRBV6-3 with TRBJ1-4; D perhaps matches TRBD1 (6 bases). There are 17 residues in the CDR3. V lost 4 bases and J 5 bases, leaving 20 bases between the germline ends. Germline V gene sequence: CDR1 MNHEY, CDR2 SVGEGT. Partial CDR3 DNA: TGTGCCAGCAGTTCCCCATCACAGGGATGGGGGAATGAAAAA. Protein: CASSSPSQGWGNEK. The whole CDR3 region reads CASSSPSQGWGNEKLFF.

At least ten counts were recorded for this clone. Partial CDR3 DNA: TGTGCCAGCAGTGAATCAAGGGGGGGATCCTACAATGAG. Translation gives CASSESRGGSYNE. The CDR3 as a whole reads CASSESRGGSYNEQFF. The chain links TRBV6-1 to TRBJ2-1, with a possible D match to TRBD2 (7 bases). The read ends 3 residues early relative to the CDR3; the germline J gene fills the gap. Trimming pared 2 bases from V and 1 base from J, leaving 12 bases between. The CDR3 covers 16 residues. In germline, CDR1 is MNHNS, CDR2 SASEGT.

This clone was counted at least ten times. The CDR3 goes on 3 residues after the read ends, and that part is filled in from the germline J gene. The rearrangement joins TRBV30 to TRBJ1-6, with D possibly matching TRBD1 (5 bases). V gave up 2 bases and J gave up 7 bases, with 18 bases separating them. This CDR3 spans 16 amino acids. The germline CDR1 and CDR2 sequences are GTSNPN and SVGIG (reference sequence). Partial CDR3 DNA: TGTGCCTGGAGTCCAGGAGGGGTAGTTTGGAATTCACCC. Translated, it gives CAWSPGGVVWNSP. The entire CDR3 protein is CAWSPGGVVWNSPLHF.

A word on this clone: The sequence runs out 3 residues before the end of the CDR3; the remainder is reconstructed from the germline J gene. The chain joins TRBV19 to TRBJ2-3; 9 nucleotides align to TRBD2. From germline, CDR1 is LNHDA and CDR2 SQIVND (reference sequence). This CDR3 region has 14 residues. Unmatched junction bases numbered 2, after V lost 7 bases and J lost 0 bases. Incomplete CDR3 DNA: TGTGCCAGTACTACTAGCGGGAGCACAGATACG. This gives the protein CASTTSGSTDT. The whole CDR3 protein is CASTTSGSTDTQYF.

With respect to this clone: Read coverage stops 3 residues before the CDR3 terminus; the germline J gene supplies the remainder. The chain carries TRBV6-1 and TRBJ1-3; perhaps TRBD1 as D (6 bases). The V end was cut by 4 bases, the J end by 0 bases, with 13 bases between. Germline assignment: CDR1 MNHNS and CDR2 SASEGT. The CDR3 spans 16 residues. The CDR3 loop is CASSGRGGGSGNTIYF. The sequenced part of the CDR3 DNA is TGTGCCAGCAGTGGACGTGGAGGGGGCTCTGGAAACACC.

This clone was observed a few times. The CDR3 loop is CATQIQKGRGETQYF. Partial CDR3 DNA: TGCGCCACCCAAATCCAAAAGGGCCGGGGAGAGACC. The rearrangement joins TRBV10-2 to TRBJ2-5; TRBD2 might be the D (5 bases). The read gets to within 3 residues of the CDR3 end, and the germline J gene fills in the rest. The CDR3 length is 15 residues. CDR1 and CDR2 from the germline V gene are WSHSY and SAAADI. Trimming removed 10 bases at V and 4 bases at J, with 22 bases between.

This clone was recorded many times. Read coverage stops 3 residues before the CDR3 terminus; the germline J gene supplies the remainder. The chain carries TRBV7-2 and TRBJ1-3; TRBD1 might be the D (6 bases). This CDR3 contains 13 residues. V lost 8 bases, J lost 1 base, and 9 bases lay in between. Germline V gene sequence: CDR1 SGHTA, CDR2 FQGNSA. The CDR3 region is CASLRGSGNTIYF. CDR3 DNA, as far as it was read: TGTGCCAGCCTAAGGGGGTCTGGAAACACC.

This clone was seen more than once but under ten times. The DNA ends 3 residues before the CDR3 does, and the rest of the CDR3 is filled in from the germline J gene. The chain uses TRBV19 and TRBJ1-5; D unresolved. Germline V CDR1 and CDR2: LNHDA, SQIVND (reference sequence). The CDR3 has 13 amino acids. V was cut by 5 bases and J by 3 bases, with 8 bases left in between. Incomplete CDR3 DNA: TGTGCCAGTAGTCTCACACCCAATCAGCCC. This translates into CASSLTPNQP. The entire CDR3 is CASSLTPNQPQHF. Filled out from reference TRBV19 and TRBJ1-5, the complete variable domain reads DGGITQSPKYLFRKEGQNVTLSCEQNLNHDAMYWYRQDPGQGLRLIYYSQIVNDFQKGDIAEGYSVSREKKESFPLTVTSAQKNPTAFYLCASSLTPNQPQHFGDGTRLSIL.

This clone was seen ten or more times. The read ends 3 residues before the CDR3 terminus; that terminus is restored from the germline J gene. V is TRBV13 and J is TRBJ2-6; D is unresolved. With 4 bases removed from V and 4 bases from J, the gap between germline ends came to 5 bases. The CDR3 has 13 residues. Germline V gene lookup returns CDR1 PRHDT and CDR2 FYEKMQ (reference sequence). The part of the CDR3 DNA that was read is TGTGCCAGCAGCTCCGTCGGGGCCAACGTC. Protein: CASSSVGANV. The full CDR3 protein is CASSSVGANVLTF.

In this sample, this clone turned up a few times. The read finishes 3 residues shy of the CDR3 end, and the germline J gene is used to complete it. This chain uses TRBV5-5 with TRBJ2-7; 7 nucleotides match TRBD1. Germline V gene sequence: CDR1 SGHKS, CDR2 YYEKEE (reference sequence). This CDR3 is 14 amino acids long. J was trimmed by 2 bases and V by 3 bases; bases with no gene match: 5. CDR3 bases read: TGTGCCAGCAGCTCACGGGGACAGCCCTACGAG. It specifies CASSSRGQPYE. The entire CDR3 reads CASSSRGQPYEQYF.

This clone came up many times. With the read ending 3 residues before the CDR3 end, the germline J gene is used to fill in that end. The chain couples TRBV2 to TRBJ2-5; 9 bases are shared with TRBD2. J was trimmed by 4 bases and V by 1 base; bases with no gene match: 7. The CDR3 spans 16 residues. Germline values: CDR1 SNHLY, CDR2 FYNNEI. The DNA read from the CDR3 is TGTGCCAGCAGTGAAGAGGCTAGCGGGGCTCGAGAGACC. Encoded protein: CASSEEASGARET. In full, the CDR3 reads CASSEEASGARETQYF. The full variable domain, in which reference TRBV2 and TRBJ2-5 provide the parts outside the CDR3, is EPEVTQTPSHQVTQMGQEVILRCVPISNHLYFYWYRQILGQKVEFLVSFYNNEISEKSEIFDDQFSVERPDGSNFTLKIRSTKLEDSAMYFCASSEEASGARETQYFGPGTRLLVL.

This clone was recorded at least ten times. The observed sequence ends 3 residues before the CDR3 terminus, with the missing tail filled in from the germline J gene. The J gene is TRBJ2-5, the V gene TRBV29-1, with D perhaps matching TRBD1 (6 bases). V was shortened by 6 bases and J by 4 bases, with 9 bases between the two germline ends. This CDR3 has 11 residues. Germline V gives CDR1 SQVTM, CDR2 ANQGSEA. The CDR3 DNA, read in part, is TGCAGCGTAACAGGGCGAGAGACC. This sequence encodes CSVTGRET. The whole CDR3 sequence reads CSVTGRETQYF.

The sample holds many counts of this clone. The read stops 3 residues short of the end of the CDR3; the missing end is completed from the germline J gene. The chain recombines TRBV19 with TRBJ2-1, with D perhaps TRBD1 (6 bases). The CDR3 sequence is 15 residues long. The ends were cut back, 1 base at V and 5 bases at J, with 12 bases in the middle. Per germline, CDR1 LNHDA and CDR2 SQIVND (reference sequence). The CDR3 here is CASSIVPGENNEQFF. CDR3 bases read: TGTGCCAGTAGTATAGTTCCAGGGGAAAACAATGAG.

Regarding this clone: The read comes to an end 3 residues before the CDR3 does, leaving the germline J gene to fill in the end. J is TRBJ1-1 and V is TRBV6-1; 8 bases agree with TRBD1. The CDR3 has 13 residues. Germline V gene data show CDR1 as MNHNS and CDR2 as SASEGT. The DNA read from the CDR3 is TGTGCCAGCAGTGATTTACAGGGGGGGGAA. As protein: CASSDLQGGE. The full-length CDR3 reads as CASSDLQGGEAFF.

In its sample, this clone was seen a few times. The read ends 3 residues before the CDR3 terminus; that terminus is restored from the germline J gene. The rearrangement uses TRBV7-8 and TRBJ1-1; 7 positions match TRBD1. This CDR3 is built from 13 residues. The germline V gene encodes CDR1 SGHVS and CDR2 FQNEAQ. The CDR3 loop reads CASSLVGTAKAFF. Partial CDR3 DNA: TGTGCCAGCAGCTTAGTGGGGACAGCTAAA. The full variable domain, completed using reference TRBV7-8 and TRBJ1-1, is GAGVSQSPRYKVAKRGQDVALRCDPISGHVSLFWYQQALGQGPEFLTYFQNEAQLDKSGLPSDRFFAERPEGSVSTLKIQRTQQEDSAVYLCASSLVGTAKAFFGQGTRLTVV.

About this clone itself: The read finishes 3 residues shy of the CDR3 end, and the germline J gene is used to complete it. The chain couples TRBV2 to TRBJ2-1, with D hard to call. The CDR3 has 13 residues. V was trimmed by 0 bases and J by 8 bases, leaving 8 bases between them. CDR1 and CDR2 from the germline V gene are SNHLY and FYNNEI. CDR3: CASSEAIEDEQFF. Partial CDR3 DNA: TGTGCCAGCAGTGAAGCGATAGAAGATGAG.

For this clone: The read ends 3 residues early relative to the CDR3; the germline J gene fills the gap. The V gene is TRBV7-9, the J gene TRBJ2-2, with 10 bases that match TRBD1. The CDR3 totals 15 residues. After removal of 5 bases from V and 7 bases from J, the junction contained 7 bases not matched to a gene. Germline V gene data show CDR1 as SEHNR and CDR2 as FQNEAQ (reference sequence). Incomplete CDR3 DNA: TGTGCCAGCAGCCCCTGGGACAGGGGAAACGGGGAG. This encodes CASSPWDRGNGE. From start to end, the CDR3 is CASSPWDRGNGELFF.

Only a few counts were recorded for this clone. Read data end 3 residues before the CDR3 end; the end is taken from the germline J gene. The rearrangement uses TRBV18 and TRBJ2-3, with a tentative D call TRBD1 (5 bases). Per the germline V gene, CDR1 is KGHSH and CDR2 is LQKENI. The CDR3 is 17 residues long. V shed 4 bases and J shed 2 bases, with 19 bases lying between them. CDR3 sequence reads: CASSRQNYQKNTDTQYF. CDR3 DNA, as far as it was read: TGTGCCAGCTCACGACAGAACTATCAAAAGAACACAGATACG.

A word on this clone: The read comes to an end 3 residues before the CDR3 does, leaving the germline J gene to fill in the end. This sequence joins TRBV30 and TRBJ2-1, with 13 bases matching TRBD2. The CDR3 totals 17 residues. In germline, CDR1 is GTSNPN, CDR2 SVGIG (reference sequence). Trimming removed 0 bases from V and 0 bases from J; junction bases left unmatched: 2. The chain's CDR3 is CAWSVRLAGGSYNEQFF. The CDR3 bases that were read are TGTGCCTGGAGTGTACGACTAGCGGGGGGCTCCTACAATGAG.

This clone was detected a few times. The CDR3 end falls 3 residues outside the read, so it is completed with the germline J gene. The chain carries TRBV19 and TRBJ2-1; D is unresolved. Trimming left V 3 bases short and J 4 bases short, with 7 bases between. The CDR3 has 13 residues. Germline loops: CDR1 LNHDA, CDR2 SQIVND (reference sequence). CDR3 in amino acids: CASSMVAYNEQFF. The DNA read from the CDR3 is TGTGCCAGTAGTATGGTGGCTTACAATGAG.

This clone has more than one count but fewer than ten. The CDR3 goes on 3 residues after the read ends, and that part is filled in from the germline J gene. The chain is built from TRBV19 and TRBJ1-1; D is unclear. Germline-derived CDR1 and CDR2 are LNHDA and SQIVND (reference sequence). The V gene lost 3 bases and the J gene lost 1 base, with 9 bases spanning the gap. CDR3 size: 14 residues. Here the CDR3 reads CASSMTQWNTEAFF. The sequenced CDR3 bases are TGTGCCAGTAGTATGACACAGTGGAACACTGAA.

About this clone itself: The read ends 3 residues before the CDR3 terminus; that terminus is restored from the germline J gene. The genes are TRBV5-1 and TRBJ1-1, with a tentative D call TRBD1 (6 bases). The length of the CDR3 is 13 residues. Germline values: CDR1 SGHRS, CDR2 YFSETQ. The ends were cut back, 6 bases at V and 3 bases at J, with 12 bases in the middle. CDR3 sequence reads: CASNTQGHTEAFF. The CDR3 bases that were read are TGCGCCAGCAACACACAGGGACACACTGAA.